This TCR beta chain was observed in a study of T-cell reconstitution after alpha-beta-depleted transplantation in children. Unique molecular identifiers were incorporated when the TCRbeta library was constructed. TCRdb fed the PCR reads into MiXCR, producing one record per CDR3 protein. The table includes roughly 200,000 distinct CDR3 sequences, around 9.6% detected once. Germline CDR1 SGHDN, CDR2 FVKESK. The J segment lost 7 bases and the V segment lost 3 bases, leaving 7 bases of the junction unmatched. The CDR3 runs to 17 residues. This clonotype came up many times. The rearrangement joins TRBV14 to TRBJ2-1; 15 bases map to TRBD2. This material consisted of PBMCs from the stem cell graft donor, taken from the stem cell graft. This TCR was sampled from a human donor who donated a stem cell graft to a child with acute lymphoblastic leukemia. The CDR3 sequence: CASSHPWTSGGANEQFF. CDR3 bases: TGTGCCAGCAGCCACCCATGGACTAGCGGGGGGGCTAATGAGCAGTTCTTC.